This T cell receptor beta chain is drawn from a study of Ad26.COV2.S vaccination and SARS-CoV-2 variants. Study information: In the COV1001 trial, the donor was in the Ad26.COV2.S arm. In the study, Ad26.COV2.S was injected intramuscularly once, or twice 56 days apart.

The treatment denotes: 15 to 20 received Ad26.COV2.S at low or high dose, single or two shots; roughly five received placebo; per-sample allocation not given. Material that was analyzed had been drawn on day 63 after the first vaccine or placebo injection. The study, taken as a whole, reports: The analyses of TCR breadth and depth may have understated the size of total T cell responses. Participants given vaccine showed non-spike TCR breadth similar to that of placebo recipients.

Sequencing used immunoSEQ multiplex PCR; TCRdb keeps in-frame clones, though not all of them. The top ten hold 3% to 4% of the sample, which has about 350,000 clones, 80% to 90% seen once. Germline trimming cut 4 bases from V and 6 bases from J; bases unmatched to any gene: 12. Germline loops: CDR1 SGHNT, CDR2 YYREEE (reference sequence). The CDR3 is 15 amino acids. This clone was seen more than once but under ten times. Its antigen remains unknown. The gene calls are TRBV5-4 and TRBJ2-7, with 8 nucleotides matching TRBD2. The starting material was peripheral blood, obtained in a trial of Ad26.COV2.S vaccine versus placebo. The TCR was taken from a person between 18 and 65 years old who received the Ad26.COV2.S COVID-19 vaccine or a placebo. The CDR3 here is CASSHTTREVREQYF. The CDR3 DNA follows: TGTGCCAGCAGCCATACCACGCGGGAGGTTCGCGAGCAGTACTTC.